The rows below give T cell receptor beta chains drawn from one sample of a study of T cell repertoires in cytomegalovirus infection. No antigen has been assigned to these receptors. TCRdb ran MiXCR on the reads and lists one entry per CDR3 protein. This table holds 110,000 to 150,000 distinct CDR3 sequences, about 31% found once. The sample was CD8+ T cells from cultured PBMCs, taken from culture after CMV antigen stimulation. The receptors were sampled from a human donor in good health (CMV status not recorded). Some clones in this sample may be carry-over from other donors' samples. The CDR3 runs from the conserved cysteine through the conserved F or W. The order of the fields is CDR3 length, clone size, D gene, V gene, J gene, CDR3 protein, CDR3 DNA. The D gene is left open where the match is weak. Part of the rows lack a size; the others show once, few, many or a class for expanded clones.

CDR3 length: 15
clone size: NA
D gene: NA
V gene: TRBV2
J gene: TRBJ1-1
CDR3 protein: CASSPGGNGNTEAFF
CDR3 DNA: TGTGCCAGCAGCCCCGGGGGGAATGGGAACACTGAAGCTTTCTTT

CDR3 length: 15
clone size: NA
D gene: TRBD2
V gene: TRBV20-1
J gene: TRBJ2-1
CDR3 protein: CSARLSGGGRYEQFF
CDR3 DNA: TGCAGTGCTAGATTGAGCGGGGGGGGCAGGTATGAGCAGTTCTTC

CDR3 length: 14
clone size: NA
D gene: NA
V gene: TRBV20-1
J gene: TRBJ2-5
CDR3 protein: CSAPQWTEQETQYF
CDR3 DNA: TGCAGTGCCCCCCAGTGGACGGAACAAGAGACCCAGTACTTC

CDR3 length: 15
clone size: NA
D gene: NA
V gene: TRBV7-9
J gene: TRBJ2-5
CDR3 protein: CASSSPGRDGETQYF
CDR3 DNA: TGTGCCAGCAGCTCTCCCGGCAGGGACGGGGAGACCCAGTACTTC

CDR3 length: 11
clone size: NA
D gene: TRBD1
V gene: TRBV20-1
J gene: TRBJ2-4
CDR3 protein: CSGTGGNIQYF
CDR3 DNA: TGCAGTGGTACAGGGGGAAACATTCAGTACTTC

CDR3 length: 15
clone size: few
D gene: NA
V gene: TRBV4-1
J gene: TRBJ1-1
CDR3 protein: CASSQVRGSGVGAFF
CDR3 DNA: TGCGCCAGCAGCCAAGTTAGAGGGTCCGGTGTAGGAGCTTTCTTT

CDR3 length: 19
clone size: NA
D gene: TRBD1
V gene: TRBV11-3
J gene: TRBJ1-4
CDR3 protein: CASSPDGTGGEESNEKLFF
CDR3 DNA: TGTGCCAGCAGCCCGGATGGGACAGGGGGCGAGGAAAGTAATGAAAAACTGTTTTTT

CDR3 length: 16
clone size: few
D gene: TRBD2
V gene: TRBV7-3
J gene: TRBJ2-3
CDR3 protein: CASSTLGGGVSDTQYF
CDR3 DNA: TGTGCCAGCAGCACACTTGGCGGGGGGGTCTCAGATACGCAGTATTTT

CDR3 length: 16
clone size: many
D gene: TRBD2
V gene: TRBV7-8
J gene: TRBJ2-1
CDR3 protein: CASSRASGEVYNEQFF
CDR3 DNA: TGTGCCAGCAGCCGAGCTAGCGGGGAGGTCTACAATGAGCAGTTCTTC

CDR3 length: 16
clone size: few
D gene: TRBD1
V gene: TRBV19
J gene: TRBJ2-7
CDR3 protein: CASSIEPGQGSHEQYF
CDR3 DNA: TGTGCCAGTAGTATAGAACCGGGACAGGGGAGCCACGAGCAGTACTTC

CDR3 length: 15
clone size: many
D gene: NA
V gene: TRBV19
J gene: TRBJ2-7
CDR3 protein: CASSIPSDTFEEQYF
CDR3 DNA: TGTGCCAGTAGTATCCCGTCTGACACATTTGAAGAGCAGTACTTC

CDR3 length: 16
clone size: few
D gene: NA
V gene: TRBV6-2/TRBV6-3
J gene: TRBJ2-7
CDR3 protein: CASSWESGSNNDEQYF
CDR3 DNA: TGTGCCAGCAGTTGGGAATCGGGAAGCAATAACGACGAGCAGTACTTC

CDR3 length: 15
clone size: few
D gene: TRBD1
V gene: TRBV5-8
J gene: TRBJ2-5
CDR3 protein: CASSSGQGGQETQYF
CDR3 DNA: TGTGCCAGCAGCTCGGGACAGGGGGGGCAAGAGACCCAGTACTTC

CDR3 length: 12
clone size: few
D gene: NA
V gene: TRBV12-3/TRBV12-4
J gene: TRBJ1-1
CDR3 protein: CASSLIHTEAFF
CDR3 DNA: TGTGCCAGCAGTCTTATACACACTGAAGCTTTCTTT

CDR3 length: 14
clone size: many
D gene: NA
V gene: TRBV7-6
J gene: TRBJ1-5
CDR3 protein: CASSLGYGDQPQHF
CDR3 DNA: TGTGCCAGCAGCTTAGGCTATGGGGATCAGCCCCAGCATTTT

CDR3 length: 15
clone size: few
D gene: NA
V gene: TRBV5-4
J gene: TRBJ1-3
CDR3 protein: CASSSWQDSGNTIYF
CDR3 DNA: TGTGCCAGCAGCTCTTGGCAAGACTCTGGAAACACCATATATTTT

CDR3 length: 16
clone size: few
D gene: NA
V gene: TRBV9
J gene: TRBJ2-1
CDR3 protein: CASSPFEVTAYNEQFF
CDR3 DNA: TGTGCCAGCAGCCCCTTCGAAGTGACTGCTTACAATGAGCAGTTCTTC

CDR3 length: 13
clone size: many
D gene: NA
V gene: TRBV2
J gene: TRBJ2-1
CDR3 protein: CASSESRDNEQFF
CDR3 DNA: TGTGCCAGCAGTGAAAGCAGAGACAATGAGCAGTTCTTC

CDR3 length: 15
clone size: NA
D gene: NA
V gene: TRBV14
J gene: TRBJ2-1
CDR3 protein: CASSQDDGRDNEQFF
CDR3 DNA: TGTGCCAGCAGCCAAGATGACGGCAGGGACAATGAGCAGTTCTTC

CDR3 length: 15
clone size: NA
D gene: NA
V gene: TRBV12-3/TRBV12-4
J gene: TRBJ1-1
CDR3 protein: CASSLEFSGVTEAFF
CDR3 DNA: TGTGCCAGCAGTTTAGAGTTTTCAGGGGTCACTGAAGCTTTCTTT

CDR3 length: 15
clone size: many
D gene: NA
V gene: TRBV6-1
J gene: TRBJ1-3
CDR3 protein: CASAGTASSGNTIYF
CDR3 DNA: TGTGCCAGCGCGGGGACGGCGAGCTCTGGAAACACCATATATTTT

CDR3 length: 16
clone size: few
D gene: NA
V gene: TRBV7-9
J gene: TRBJ1-1
CDR3 protein: CASSSPTVSRNTEAFF
CDR3 DNA: TGTGCCAGCAGCTCCCCGACAGTGAGCCGAAACACTGAAGCTTTCTTT

CDR3 length: 11
clone size: NA
D gene: TRBD1
V gene: TRBV6-2/TRBV6-3
J gene: TRBJ1-5
CDR3 protein: CASGTGQPQHF
CDR3 DNA: TGTGCCAGTGGGACAGGCCAGCCCCAGCATTTT

CDR3 length: 14
clone size: NA
D gene: NA
V gene: TRBV29-1
J gene: TRBJ1-4
CDR3 protein: CSVVIFQGGEKLFF
CDR3 DNA: TGCAGCGTTGTCATCTTCCAGGGAGGTGAAAAACTGTTTTTT

CDR3 length: 15
clone size: NA
D gene: NA
V gene: TRBV19
J gene: TRBJ2-1
CDR3 protein: CASSISGVGHNEQFF
CDR3 DNA: TGTGCCAGTAGTATAAGTGGGGTGGGCCACAATGAGCAGTTCTTC

CDR3 length: 18
clone size: NA
D gene: NA
V gene: TRBV10-3
J gene: TRBJ2-1
CDR3 protein: CAISEDPGTGARMNEQFF
CDR3 DNA: TGTGCCATCAGTGAGGACCCGGGGACGGGGGCCCGAATGAATGAGCAGTTCTTC

CDR3 length: 14
clone size: few
D gene: NA
V gene: TRBV6-1
J gene: TRBJ1-2
CDR3 protein: CASSESTVGYGYTF
CDR3 DNA: TGTGCCAGCAGTGAATCTACCGTGGGTTATGGCTACACCTTC

CDR3 length: 15
clone size: few
D gene: NA
V gene: TRBV6-5
J gene: TRBJ2-7
CDR3 protein: CASSYRGGPIYEQYF
CDR3 DNA: TGTGCCAGCAGTTACAGGGGGGGTCCTATCTACGAGCAGTACTTC

CDR3 length: 13
clone size: few
D gene: NA
V gene: TRBV7-9
J gene: TRBJ1-5
CDR3 protein: CASSLAQNQPQHF
CDR3 DNA: TGTGCCAGCAGCTTAGCCCAAAATCAGCCCCAGCATTTT

CDR3 length: 15
clone size: NA
D gene: NA
V gene: TRBV27
J gene: TRBJ1-2
CDR3 protein: CASRRGGPANYGYTF
CDR3 DNA: TGTGCCAGCAGGCGGGGGGGCCCAGCTAACTATGGCTACACCTTC

CDR3 length: 13
clone size: NA
D gene: NA
V gene: TRBV4-1
J gene: TRBJ1-2
CDR3 protein: CASSQGMATGYTF
CDR3 DNA: TGCGCCAGCAGCCAAGGGATGGCTACTGGCTACACCTTC

CDR3 length: 14
clone size: NA
D gene: NA
V gene: TRBV20-1
J gene: TRBJ1-2
CDR3 protein: CSARDWGRNYGYTF
CDR3 DNA: TGCAGTGCTAGAGACTGGGGACGAAACTATGGCTACACCTTC

CDR3 length: 16
clone size: NA
D gene: TRBD2
V gene: TRBV6-2/TRBV6-3
J gene: TRBJ2-2
CDR3 protein: CASSYLDSGGTGELFF
CDR3 DNA: TGTGCCAGCAGTTACTTGGATAGCGGGGGCACCGGGGAGCTGTTTTTT

CDR3 length: 14
clone size: few
D gene: NA
V gene: TRBV7-8
J gene: TRBJ1-2
CDR3 protein: CASSPGGGNYGYTF
CDR3 DNA: TGTGCCAGCAGCCCTGGGGGGGGGAACTATGGCTACACCTTC

CDR3 length: 13
clone size: once
D gene: NA
V gene: TRBV19
J gene: TRBJ1-3
CDR3 protein: CASRQSSGNTIYF
CDR3 DNA: TGTGCCAGTAGACAGAGCTCTGGAAACACCATATATTTT

CDR3 length: 15
clone size: NA
D gene: NA
V gene: TRBV28
J gene: TRBJ2-3
CDR3 protein: CASSFGYSSTDTQYF
CDR3 DNA: TGTGCCAGCAGTTTTGGCTACTCTAGCACAGATACGCAGTATTTT

CDR3 length: 16
clone size: NA
D gene: NA
V gene: TRBV20-1
J gene: TRBJ1-2
CDR3 protein: CSASMNLGHSNYGYTF
CDR3 DNA: TGCAGTGCCTCTATGAATCTGGGACACTCAAACTATGGCTACACCTTC

CDR3 length: 13
clone size: NA
D gene: NA
V gene: TRBV12-5
J gene: TRBJ2-3
CDR3 protein: CASGWNPGDTQYF
CDR3 DNA: TGTGCTAGTGGCTGGAATCCGGGAGATACGCAGTATTTT

CDR3 length: 16
clone size: few
D gene: NA
V gene: TRBV11-2
J gene: TRBJ2-2
CDR3 protein: CASSPRTSRYSGELFF
CDR3 DNA: TGTGCCAGCAGCCCTAGGACCTCCCGGTACTCCGGGGAGCTGTTTTTT

CDR3 length: 13
clone size: NA
D gene: NA
V gene: TRBV19
J gene: TRBJ2-7
CDR3 protein: CASSAASSYEQYF
CDR3 DNA: TGTGCCAGTAGTGCAGCAAGCTCCTACGAGCAGTACTTC

CDR3 length: 18
clone size: NA
D gene: NA
V gene: TRBV5-6
J gene: TRBJ2-1
CDR3 protein: CASRMSGATRSSYNEQFF
CDR3 DNA: TGTGCCAGCAGAATGTCGGGGGCTACACGGAGCTCCTACAATGAGCAGTTCTTC

CDR3 length: 15
clone size: few
D gene: TRBD1
V gene: TRBV4-1
J gene: TRBJ1-1
CDR3 protein: CASSQEQGLSTEAFF
CDR3 DNA: TGCGCCAGCAGCCAAGAACAGGGGCTCTCCACTGAAGCTTTCTTT

CDR3 length: 13
clone size: many
D gene: NA
V gene: TRBV12-3/TRBV12-4
J gene: TRBJ2-1
CDR3 protein: CASSLGTINEQFF
CDR3 DNA: TGTGCCAGCAGTTTAGGGACAATAAATGAGCAGTTCTTC

CDR3 length: 17
clone size: NA
D gene: NA
V gene: TRBV7-2
J gene: TRBJ2-3
CDR3 protein: CASSPEGGGPSTDTQYF
CDR3 DNA: TGTGCCAGCAGCCCCGAAGGGGGGGGGCCGAGCACAGATACGCAGTATTTT

CDR3 length: 14
clone size: NA
D gene: TRBD1
V gene: TRBV18
J gene: TRBJ2-5
CDR3 protein: CASSPNRQGETQYF
CDR3 DNA: TGTGCCAGCTCACCAAACAGACAGGGGGAGACCCAGTACTTC

CDR3 length: 14
clone size: NA
D gene: NA
V gene: TRBV27
J gene: TRBJ1-2
CDR3 protein: CASSLDSGNYGYTF
CDR3 DNA: TGTGCCAGCAGTTTAGACAGCGGGAACTATGGCTACACCTTC

CDR3 length: 18
clone size: few
D gene: NA
V gene: TRBV12-5
J gene: TRBJ1-5
CDR3 protein: CASGLTLLKNGANQPQHF
CDR3 DNA: TGTGCTAGTGGTTTGACCCTCTTGAAGAACGGGGCCAATCAGCCCCAGCATTTT

CDR3 length: 13
clone size: many
D gene: NA
V gene: TRBV12-3/TRBV12-4
J gene: TRBJ2-3
CDR3 protein: CASSFSLTDTQYF
CDR3 DNA: TGTGCCAGCAGTTTTTCCCTGACAGATACGCAGTATTTT

CDR3 length: 14
clone size: NA
D gene: NA
V gene: TRBV13
J gene: TRBJ2-4
CDR3 protein: CASSPGTGTNIQYF
CDR3 DNA: TGTGCCAGCAGCCCCGGTACAGGGACAAACATTCAGTACTTC

CDR3 length: 13
clone size: few
D gene: NA
V gene: TRBV12-3/TRBV12-4
J gene: TRBJ2-7
CDR3 protein: CASSLGRWYEQYF
CDR3 DNA: TGTGCCAGCAGTTTGGGTAGGTGGTACGAGCAGTACTTC

CDR3 length: 17
clone size: few
D gene: NA
V gene: TRBV20-1
J gene: TRBJ1-6
CDR3 protein: CSASRAPGISYNSPLHF
CDR3 DNA: TGCAGTGCTAGCCGGGCCCCAGGGATCTCCTATAATTCACCCCTCCACTTT

CDR3 length: 13
clone size: once
D gene: NA
V gene: TRBV7-9
J gene: TRBJ1-6
CDR3 protein: CASSSYRSGALHF
CDR3 DNA: TGTGCCAGCAGCTCCTACCGCTCAGGGGCCCTCCACTTT

CDR3 length: 15
clone size: few
D gene: NA
V gene: TRBV4-1
J gene: TRBJ2-5
CDR3 protein: CASSQDPSRQETQYF
CDR3 DNA: TGCGCCAGCAGCCAAGATCCCTCCCGTCAAGAGACCCAGTACTTC

CDR3 length: 15
clone size: many
D gene: NA
V gene: TRBV7-2
J gene: TRBJ2-7
CDR3 protein: CASSLYPIAPYEQYF
CDR3 DNA: TGTGCCAGCAGCTTATATCCTATTGCGCCCTACGAGCAGTACTTC